One and the same sample provided the 10 T cell receptor beta chains below, sequenced in a study of T cell responses to AZD1222 COVID-19 vaccine. Profiled with immunoSEQ multiplex PCR; TCRdb holds only in-frame clones, not every one. The repertoire has approximately 120,000 clones, about nine tenths of them found once; the top ten carry roughly 7%. The sample was peripheral blood, taken on day 0 of AZD1222 vaccination. Receptors originate from an adult in good health.

The CDR3 DNA reads as TGCGCCAGCAGCGGTGGGACTAGTGAGCAGTTCTTC. This sequence encodes CASSGGTSEQFF. J is TRBJ2-1 and V is TRBV5-1; TRBD2 matches 8 bases. Looked up from germline, CDR1 is SGHRS and CDR2 is YFSETQ. The junction had 3 bases not matched to a gene; V was cut back by 4 bases and J by 9 bases. This CDR3 is built from 12 residues.

This clone was counted between two and nine times. This sequence joins TRBV15 and TRBJ1-3, with D tentatively TRBD1 (5 bases). This CDR3 has 17 amino acids. V was cut by 1 base and J by 0 bases, with 13 bases left in between. Germline CDR1 reads LNHNV; CDR2 reads YYDKDF (reference sequence). The CDR3, as DNA: TGTGCCACCAGCAGAGTTAAGGGGCTCTCCTCTGGAAACACCATATATTTT. It yields the protein CATSRVKGLSSGNTIYF.

The rearrangement links TRBV14 to TRBJ1-1; maybe TRBD1 (6 bases). V was pared by 4 bases and J by 5 bases, with 11 bases between. This CDR3 has 13 residues. Germline V gene data show CDR1 as SGHDN and CDR2 as FVKESK. The CDR3 reads CASSLSRGTEAFF. For the CDR3, the DNA is TGTGCCAGCAGCCTCTCCAGGGGAACTGAAGCTTTCTTT.

The genes are TRBV7-8 and TRBJ2-7; TRBD2 matches at 8 bases. The germline V gene encodes CDR1 SGHVS and CDR2 FQNEAQ. This CDR3 has 15 amino acids. Trimming cost V 3 bases and J 6 bases; bases outside gene matches: 10. The CDR3 nucleotides are TGTGCCAGCAGCTTTAGATCGGGACTAGTCGGCGAGCAGTACTTC. Protein: CASSFRSGLVGEQYF.

The chain joins TRBV27 to TRBJ1-2; D not certain. With 6 bases removed from V and 8 bases from J, the gap between germline ends came to 10 bases. The CDR3 totals 11 residues. Germline V CDR1 and CDR2: MNHEY, SMNVEV (reference sequence). This chain's CDR3 is CASSPGEGYTF. The CDR3 DNA follows: TGTGCCAGCAGCCCCGGGGAAGGCTACACCTTC.

The chain uses TRBV2 and TRBJ2-1, with 7 positions matching TRBD1. Trimming took 3 bases from V and 7 from J; bases not matched to a gene: 6. Per germline, CDR1 SNHLY and CDR2 FYNNEI. This CDR3 contains 14 residues. The CDR3 sequence is CASSETGFVNEQFF. CDR3 DNA: TGTGCCAGCAGTGAGACAGGGTTCGTGAATGAGCAGTTCTTC.

The chain joins TRBV2 to TRBJ2-2, with D hard to call. Germline V CDR1 and CDR2: SNHLY, FYNNEI. The CDR3 covers 12 residues. Trimming took off 7 bases at V and 2 bases at J, with 5 bases between the two ends. The CDR3 protein is CASISNTGELFF. The DNA for the CDR3 is TGTGCCAGCATCAGTAACACCGGGGAGCTGTTTTTT.

The V gene is TRBV3-1 (or the pseudogene TRBV3-2), the J gene TRBJ2-7, with D possibly TRBD2 on 5 matching bases. The germline gives CDR1 LGHDT, CDR2 YNNKEL (reference sequence). With 4 bases removed from V and 12 bases from J, the gap between germline ends came to 22 bases. This CDR3 region has 14 residues. CDR3 nucleotide sequence: TGTGCCAGCAGCCTGATCGACCAAGGATCCGGGGTGTACTTC. The encoded protein is CASSLIDQGSGVYF.

The gene calls are TRBV28 and TRBJ2-7; TRBD1 matches at 8 bases. The CDR3 has 13 residues. Germline V gives CDR1 MDHEN, CDR2 SYDVKM. V lost 4 bases and J lost 7; bases outside the gene matches: 6. The CDR3 loop reads CASSSSQGGEQYF. DNA for the CDR3: TGTGCCAGCAGTTCTTCACAGGGGGGAGAGCAGTACTTC.

V usage is TRBV7-6 and J usage is TRBJ2-2, with no clear D. The CDR3 has 15 amino acids. V lost 3 bases, J lost 5 bases, and 13 bases lay in between. The germline V gene encodes CDR1 SGHVS and CDR2 FNYEAQ. The CDR3 region has the DNA TGTGCCAGCAGCTTCGAGAAGTTGGGAACCGGGGAGCTGTTTTTT. Protein: CASSFEKLGTGELFF.